These 28 T cell receptor beta chains share one sample of origin, sequenced in a study of radiotherapy plus CTLA-4 blockade in lung cancer. The data were produced by immunoSEQ multiplex PCR, yet TCRdb's version contains in-frame clones alone and is incomplete. The repertoire holds about 28,000 clones, with around three quarters as singletons. The sample consisted of peripheral blood, taken from a patient treated with radiotherapy plus ipilimumab. These receptors were taken from a human donor with non-small cell lung cancer that progressed on radiotherapy plus ipilimumab.

As DNA, the CDR3 is TGTGCCAGCAGCTTGGTCCGTGAGGATACGCAGTATTTT. This sequence encodes CASSLVREDTQYF. V is TRBV7-3 and J is TRBJ2-3; D gene unclear. V gave up 3 bases and J gave up 6 bases, with 10 bases separating them. The germline V gene encodes CDR1 SGHTA and CDR2 FQGTGA. This CDR3 spans 13 amino acids.

J is TRBJ2-5 and V is TRBV2; 12 bases line up with TRBD2. Trimming at V came to 5 bases and at J to 5 bases, leaving 9 bases not matched to a gene. The CDR3 has 16 residues. Germline CDR1 reads SNHLY; CDR2 reads FYNNEI. CDR3 sequence reads: CASSPVTSGSRETQYF. CDR3 nucleotides: TGTGCCAGCAGTCCCGTGACTAGCGGGAGCAGGGAGACCCAGTACTTC.

The J gene is TRBJ2-7, the V gene TRBV27; 8 positions match TRBD2. J lost 1 base, V lost 5 bases, and 7 bases had no gene match. The germline V gene has CDR1 MNHEY and CDR2 SMNVEV (reference sequence). The CDR3 spans 15 residues. The CDR3 nucleotides are TGTGCCAGCAGTCACACTAGCGGCCTTTCCTACGAGCAGTACTTC. Its translation is CASSHTSGLSYEQYF.

The chain recombines TRBV5-1 with TRBJ2-1; 12 nucleotides agree with TRBD2. The V gene end was trimmed by 4 bases and the J gene end by 10 bases; junction bases not matched to a gene: 9. Germline V CDR1 and CDR2: SGHRS, YFSETQ. CDR3 length: 15 amino acids. The CDR3 region is CASSPLAGGPREQFF. The CDR3 coding sequence is TGCGCCAGCAGCCCCCTAGCGGGAGGGCCCCGGGAGCAGTTCTTC.

This clone was seen once. This chain connects TRBV28 to TRBJ1-5; a possible D gene is TRBD1 (5 bases). Trimming cost V 5 bases and J 5 bases, with 7 bases left between them. Germline assignment: CDR1 MDHEN and CDR2 SYDVKM. CDR3 length equals 12 residues. The CDR3, as DNA: TGTGCCAGCAGTCAACAGGATCAGCCCCAGCATTTT. Translation gives CASSQQDQPQHF.

The chain joins TRBV5-8 to TRBJ2-7; perhaps TRBD2 as D (6 bases). There are 15 residues in the CDR3. Germline CDR1 and CDR2: SGHTS and YDEGEE. The V and J ends lost 4 bases and 0 bases respectively, with 14 bases between them. CDR3 amino acids: CASSPAGGISYEQYF. CDR3 coding DNA: TGTGCCAGCAGCCCGGCCGGGGGAATCTCCTACGAGCAGTACTTC. Full variable domain (remainder filled in from reference TRBV5-8 and TRBJ2-7): EAGVTQSPTHLIKTRGQQATLRCSPISGHTSVYWYQQALGLGLQFLLWYDEGEERNRGNFPPRFSGRQFPNYSSELNVNALELEDSALYLCASSPAGGISYEQYFGPGTRLTVT.

The V and J genes are TRBV7-9 and TRBJ2-2, with D unclear. The germline V and J ends were trimmed by 3 bases and 4 bases, with 12 bases remaining between them. Germline CDR1 is SEHNR and CDR2 is FQNEAQ (reference sequence). The length of the CDR3 is 15 residues. The CDR3 DNA reads TGTGCCAGCAGCTTCACAGACGGCGGCACCGGGGAGCTGTTTTTT. This translates into CASSFTDGGTGELFF.

This clone was counted once. The chain combines TRBV10-1 with TRBJ2-1; TRBD2 aligns across 10 bases. There are 16 residues in the CDR3. The V gene's germline CDR1 is WNHNN and CDR2 SYGVQD (reference sequence). Trimming cost V 6 bases and J 1 base; bases outside gene matches: 6. CDR3 residues: CASSGMTSGSYNEQFF. CDR3 DNA sequence: TGCGCCAGCAGCGGGATGACTAGCGGGTCCTACAATGAGCAGTTCTTC.

The chain is built from TRBV7-8 and TRBJ2-6; D remains ambiguous. There are 16 residues in the CDR3. V gave up 3 bases and J gave up 0 bases, with 9 bases separating them. Germline CDR1 and CDR2: SGHVS and FQNEAQ. The chain's CDR3 is CASSLWSLSGANVLTF. CDR3 nucleotide sequence: TGTGCCAGCAGCTTGTGGAGCCTCTCTGGGGCCAACGTCCTGACTTTC.

This clone is medium-sized by share. The chain joins TRBV19 to TRBJ1-2; 10 bases map to TRBD1. The V gene end was trimmed by 11 bases and the J gene end by 7 bases; junction bases not matched to a gene: 10. The CDR3 loop spans 13 amino acids. Germline CDR1 LNHDA, CDR2 SQIVND (reference sequence). The CDR3 nucleotides are TGTGCCTGTCGACAGGGGGCTTCCTCTGGCTACACCTTC. Its translation: CACRQGASSGYTF. The full variable domain, with the rest looked up from reference TRBV19 and TRBJ1-2, is DGGITQSPKYLFRKEGQNVTLSCEQNLNHDAMYWYRQDPGQGLRLIYYSQIVNDFQKGDIAEGYSVSREKKESFPLTVTSAQKNPTAFYLCACRQGASSGYTFGSGTRLTVV.

V usage is TRBV28 and J usage is TRBJ2-1; TRBD2 agrees at 13 bases. The germline V gene has CDR1 MDHEN and CDR2 SYDVKM. CDR3 size: 16 residues. V gave up 6 bases and J gave up 4 bases; unmatched junction bases: 6. The CDR3 DNA reads as TGTGCCAGCAGCCGGACTAGCGGGAGACGTTACAATGAGCAGTTCTTC. This gives the protein CASSRTSGRRYNEQFF.

This clone was seen only a few times. This chain connects TRBV28 to TRBJ1-4; D perhaps matches TRBD1 (6 bases). Germline lookup yields CDR1 MDHEN and CDR2 SYDVKM. CDR3 size: 17 residues. Between the trimmed V and J ends, which lost 6 bases and 2 bases, there was a span of 19 bases. In DNA form, the CDR3 reads TGTGCCAGCAGGTTCACCCCCGGGCAGGGGACTAATGAAAAACTGTTTTTT. As protein: CASRFTPGQGTNEKLFF.

V gene TRBV27 combines with J gene TRBJ2-1, with 13 bases matching TRBD2. Germline CDR1 reads MNHEY; CDR2 reads SMNVEV (reference sequence). The CDR3 has 17 amino acids. With V trimmed by 5 bases and J by 4 bases, 8 bases remained unmatched. The chain's CDR3 is CASSAGTSGTLYNEQFF. CDR3 coding DNA: TGTGCCAGCAGTGCCGGGACTAGCGGGACCCTATACAATGAGCAGTTCTTC.

The V call is TRBV19, the J call TRBJ2-5; 9 nucleotides line up with TRBD2. Germline V CDR1 and CDR2: LNHDA, SQIVND (reference sequence). The V segment lost 4 bases and the J segment 0 bases; nucleotides outside the gene matches: 6. This CDR3 is built from 16 residues. As DNA, the CDR3 is TGTGCCAGTAGTACGCCGGGACTAGCCAACCAAGAGACCCAGTACTTC. It is translated as CASSTPGLANQETQYF.

J is TRBJ1-1 and V is TRBV30; no firm D call. Trimming took 0 bases from V and 5 from J, leaving 10 bases between them. Germline CDR1 is GTSNPN and CDR2 is SVGIG (reference sequence). CDR3 size: 13 residues. CDR3 sequence: CAWSVSGRTEAFF. The CDR3 nucleotides are TGTGCCTGGAGTGTGTCTGGGAGGACTGAAGCTTTCTTT.

The V and J genes are TRBV6-5 and TRBJ2-1; tentatively, D is TRBD1 or TRBD2 (5 bases each). CDR1 and CDR2 (germline): MNHEY, SVGAGI. Trimming took 2 bases from V and 9 from J, leaving 8 bases between them. This CDR3 region has 12 residues. CDR3 amino acids: CASSYPRGEQFF. The CDR3 DNA reads TGTGCCAGCAGTTACCCGAGGGGTGAGCAGTTCTTC.

The chain uses TRBV5-6 and TRBJ2-3, with TRBD2 matching over 8 bases. This CDR3 is built from 15 residues. J lost 0 bases, V lost 5 bases, and 5 bases had no gene match. Germline V gene data show CDR1 as SGHDT and CDR2 as YYEEEE. The CDR3, as DNA: TGTGCCAGCAGTACCCGGGGGGGGAGCACAGATACGCAGTATTTT. It translates to CASSTRGGSTDTQYF.

The V gene is TRBV5-1, the J gene TRBJ2-5; 8 positions match TRBD2. V was pared by 4 bases and J by 5 bases, with 10 bases of the junction left unmatched. The CDR3 runs 15 residues. Germline CDR1 and CDR2: SGHRS and YFSETQ. The CDR3 spells CASSPWTSRRETQYF. The CDR3 DNA follows: TGCGCCAGCAGCCCCTGGACTAGCCGGCGCGAGACCCAGTACTTC.

V is TRBV5-6 and J is TRBJ1-6; TRBD1 matches 8 bases. V dropped 0 bases and J dropped 8; count of bases not matched to a gene: 7. Germline V CDR1 and CDR2: SGHDT, YYEEEE. The CDR3 is 16 residues long. CDR3 nucleotide sequence: TGTGCCAGCAGCTTGGGAGGACAGGGCGTCGATTCACCCCTCCACTTT. It translates to CASSLGGQGVDSPLHF.

This clone is medium-sized (0.01 to 0.1%) by share. The J gene is TRBJ2-7, the V gene TRBV5-8; the D gene is possibly TRBD1 (6 bases). The germline V gene has CDR1 SGHTS and CDR2 YDEGEE. Trimming took off 4 bases at V and 2 bases at J, with 13 bases between the two ends. The CDR3 spans 14 residues. This chain's CDR3 is CASSPGHPAYEQYF. The CDR3, as DNA: TGTGCCAGCAGCCCGGGACACCCAGCCTACGAGCAGTACTTC.

This rearrangement joins TRBV30 to TRBJ2-2; possible D gene TRBD2, 6 bases. Germline CDR1 reads GTSNPN; CDR2 reads SVGIG (reference sequence). The germline V and J ends were trimmed by 1 base and 3 bases, with 24 bases remaining between them. CDR3 size: 19 residues. The CDR3 DNA follows: TGTGCCTGGAGTGCGGGGACTCATTCACCTTCGCCATACACCGGGGAGCTGTTTTTT. It yields the protein CAWSAGTHSPSPYTGELFF.

The chain employs TRBV27 and TRBJ1-2, with D tentatively TRBD1 (5 bases). With 2 bases removed from V and 7 bases from J, the gap between germline ends came to 23 bases. Germline V gene lookup returns CDR1 MNHEY and CDR2 SMNVEV (reference sequence). The CDR3 extends over 17 amino acids. CDR3 residues: CASSLMSPGAGTIGYTF. For the CDR3, the DNA is TGTGCCAGCAGTTTAATGAGCCCCGGGGCAGGGACCATTGGCTACACCTTC.

This clone was seen more than once but under ten times. Here the CDR3 reads CASSDSGIYTDTQYF. The CDR3 coding sequence is TGTGCCAGCAGTGACAGTGGGATATACACAGATACGCAGTATTTT. The chain recombines TRBV2 with TRBJ2-3; D unclear. Trimming shortened V by 3 bases and J by 2 bases, and 12 bases separated the two germline ends. The CDR3 is 15 amino acids. The germline V gene encodes CDR1 SNHLY and CDR2 FYNNEI.

CDR3 sequence reads: CAISSSKSGANVLTF. CDR3 sequence (DNA): TGTGCCATCAGTTCCTCAAAATCTGGGGCCAACGTCCTGACTTTC. The J gene is TRBJ2-6, the V gene TRBV10-3; D is ambiguous. V was cut by 5 bases and J by 1 base, with 9 bases left in between. From germline, CDR1 is ENHRY and CDR2 SYGVKD. The CDR3 consists of 15 residues.

This chain uses TRBV30 with TRBJ2-7; perhaps TRBD2 as D (6 bases). With 7 bases removed from V and 6 bases from J, the gap between germline ends came to 16 bases. CDR1 GTSNPN and CDR2 SVGIG come from the germline V gene (reference sequence). CDR3 length equals 12 residues. The DNA of the CDR3 is TGTGCCTTTGAGGGAGGAGGCCGCGAGCAGTACTTC. Translating gives CAFEGGGREQYF.

This clone has a handful of counts. V and J are TRBV19 and TRBJ2-2; TRBD1 aligns across 9 bases. Germline trimming cut 1 base from V and 5 bases from J; bases unmatched to any gene: 5. This CDR3 spans 16 amino acids. Germline CDR1 is LNHDA and CDR2 is SQIVND (reference sequence). The CDR3 sequence: CASSIGDRVLTGELFF. For the CDR3, the DNA is TGTGCCAGTAGTATAGGGGACAGGGTACTAACCGGGGAGCTGTTTTTT.

V gene TRBV4-1 combines with J gene TRBJ2-7; the match to TRBD1 covers 10 bases. The V and J ends lost 1 base and 3 bases, in that order; junction bases with no gene match: 3. Germline V gene data show CDR1 as MGHRA and CDR2 as YSYEKL. The CDR3 spans 15 residues. CDR3 nucleotide sequence: TGCGCCAGCAGCCAAGCCTGGACAGGGGGCTACGAGCAGTACTTC. Its translation is CASSQAWTGGYEQYF.

The chain couples TRBV5-6 to TRBJ1-2; D call uncertain. V was clipped by 0 bases and J by 10 bases, with 13 bases between them. CDR3 length: 13 residues. CDR1 is SGHDT and CDR2 is YYEEEE in the germline V gene. CDR3 DNA sequence: TGTGCCAGCAGCTTGGACGGACCCTCTTACTACACCTTC. It encodes CASSLDGPSYYTF.